One and the same sample provided the 26 T cell receptor beta chains below, sequenced in a study of blood T cell repertoires in COVID-19. Here immunoSEQ multiplex PCR was the method, and the copy in TCRdb shows in-frame clones only, minus some. The sample gives about 130,000 clones, about nine tenths of which show up once; around 4.5% is in the top ten. The sample consisted of PBMCs or T cells enriched from blood (not recorded which). These receptors were obtained from a man aged 45-65 years who had recovered from COVID-19.

This chain uses TRBV20-1 with TRBJ1-3; unclear D gene. V gave up 3 bases and J gave up 0 bases, with 15 bases separating them. Germline CDR1 and CDR2: DFQATT and SNEGSKA (reference sequence). The CDR3 spans 16 residues. CDR3 nucleotides: TGCAGTGCTAGTTTTGGAGGGTTAGTCTCTGGAAACACCATATATTTT. It encodes CSASFGGLVSGNTIYF.

This clone was seen a handful of times. The germline gene is not matched at one end of the junction; a read error may be the cause. The chain joins TRBV2 to TRBJ2-5, with D hard to call. Germline V gene data show CDR1 as SNHLY and CDR2 as FYNNEI. The CDR3 is 10 amino acids. CDR3 nucleotides: TGTGCCAGCAGCGAAGAGACCCAGTACTTC. Translated, it gives CASSEETQYF.

The chain joins TRBV28 to TRBJ2-1; D gene unclear. Trimming took off 6 bases at V and 0 bases at J, with 12 bases between the two ends. This CDR3 is 15 amino acids long. CDR1 is MDHEN and CDR2 is SYDVKM in the germline V gene. CDR3 sequence: CASSRPSGSYNEQFF. Here the CDR3 DNA reads TGTGCCAGCAGCAGACCTAGTGGCTCCTACAATGAGCAGTTCTTC.

The chain joins TRBV2 to TRBJ1-3, with 7 bases aligning to TRBD1. CDR3 size: 15 residues. Losses at the gene ends were 2 bases for V and 7 bases for J; bases not matched to a gene: 8. Germline CDR1 reads SNHLY; CDR2 reads FYNNEI. In DNA form, the CDR3 reads TGTGCCAGCAGTGAAACTAGAGACAGGGCGAACACCATATATTTT. Translation gives CASSETRDRANTIYF.

V is TRBV19 and J is TRBJ2-1; 8 nucleotides agree with TRBD2. V lost 6 bases and J lost 8; bases outside the gene matches: 15. This CDR3 comprises 16 residues. In germline, CDR1 is LNHDA, CDR2 SQIVND (reference sequence). The CDR3 is CASSRGGTRWADEQFF. CDR3 DNA: TGTGCCAGTAGCCGCGGCGGGACTAGGTGGGCAGATGAGCAGTTCTTC. Based on the CDR3 plus reference TRBV19 and TRBJ2-1, the full variable domain is DGGITQSPKYLFRKEGQNVTLSCEQNLNHDAMYWYRQDPGQGLRLIYYSQIVNDFQKGDIAEGYSVSREKKESFPLTVTSAQKNPTAFYLCASSRGGTRWADEQFFGPGTRLTVL.

V and J are TRBV5-6 and TRBJ1-3, with no clear D. V was trimmed by 0 bases and J by 0 bases, leaving 7 bases between them. CDR1 is SGHDT and CDR2 is YYEEEE in the germline V gene. The CDR3 runs 15 residues. CDR3 coding DNA: TGTGCCAGCAGCTTGGTAGTCGGCTCTGGAAACACCATATATTTT. Protein sequence: CASSLVVGSGNTIYF.

The V call is TRBV4-3, the J call TRBJ2-1; 9 bases are a match to TRBD2. Germline V gene data show CDR1 as LGHNA and CDR2 as YSLEER. The CDR3 loop spans 17 amino acids. V shed 0 bases and J 2 bases; nucleotides not matched to a gene: 5. The CDR3 DNA follows: TGCGCCAGCAGCCAAGATTGGGCTAGCGGGGCCTACAATGAGCAGTTCTTC. Its protein product is CASSQDWASGAYNEQFF.

CDR3 DNA sequence: TGTGCCATCAGTGAGTCGTGGGGGGAACAGCCCCAGCATTTT. This translates into CAISESWGEQPQHF. The rearrangement joins TRBV10-3 to TRBJ1-5; weak D call: TRBD1 (5 bases). From germline, CDR1 is ENHRY and CDR2 SYGVKD. The CDR3 sequence is 14 residues long. The V end was cut by 0 bases, the J end by 7 bases, with 10 bases between.

The gene calls are TRBV7-3 and TRBJ2-2, with unresolved D. Germline CDR1 reads SGHTA; CDR2 reads FQGTGA. This CDR3 spans 13 amino acids. Deletions cut 3 bases from V and 8 bases from J, with 10 bases between. CDR3 loop: CASSFKLSGELFF. In nucleotides, the CDR3 is TGTGCCAGCAGCTTTAAACTGTCAGGGGAGCTGTTTTTT.

J is TRBJ2-1 and V is TRBV7-6, with 7 bases fitting TRBD1. This CDR3 spans 13 amino acids. Germline V gives CDR1 SGHVS, CDR2 FNYEAQ. Trimming removed 6 bases from V and 8 bases from J; junction bases left unmatched: 7. The DNA for the CDR3 is TGTGCCAGCAGTTATAAACAGGGGTATGAGCAGTTCTTC. Translated, it gives CASSYKQGYEQFF.

The chain recombines TRBV5-1 with TRBJ1-2; 9 bases match TRBD1. Germline values: CDR1 SGHRS, CDR2 YFSETQ. The V gene end was trimmed by 4 bases and the J gene end by 3 bases; junction bases not matched to a gene: 10. The CDR3 is 16 amino acids. The CDR3 nucleotides read TGCGCCAGCAGCCTCGGACAGGGGCGTCTCCACTATGGCTACACCTTC. Encoded protein: CASSLGQGRLHYGYTF.

The rearrangement joins TRBV3-1 (or the pseudogene TRBV3-2) to TRBJ1-1; D call uncertain. The CDR3 spans 14 residues. The V and J ends lost 4 bases and 3 bases respectively, with 12 bases between them. CDR1 LGHDT and CDR2 YNNKEL come from the germline V gene (reference sequence). The CDR3 here is CASSPNPGDTEAFF. The CDR3 DNA follows: TGTGCCAGCAGCCCTAACCCCGGGGACACTGAAGCTTTCTTT.

The rearrangement links TRBV2 to TRBJ1-3; D possibly corresponds to TRBD1 (6 bases). Germline-derived CDR1 and CDR2 are SNHLY and FYNNEI. This CDR3 is 18 amino acids long. V was trimmed by 7 bases and J by 3 bases, leaving 25 bases between them. The CDR3 region is CASNSRLNRAEGGNTIYF. The CDR3 DNA is TGTGCCAGCAATTCGAGATTAAACAGGGCGGAAGGTGGAAACACCATATATTTT.

The genes are TRBV5-1 and TRBJ1-1, with a tentative D call TRBD1 (5 bases). The CDR3 is 14 residues long. Trimming removed 6 bases at V and 8 bases at J, with 20 bases between. In germline, CDR1 is SGHRS, CDR2 YFSETQ. CDR3 in DNA: TGCGCCAGCACCCTTAGACGTGGGGCTTCCGAAGCTTTCTTT. Its protein is CASTLRRGASEAFF.

The chain uses TRBV9 and TRBJ2-2, with TRBD1 matching over 9 bases. Germline values: CDR1 SGDLS, CDR2 YYNGEE. V was pared by 4 bases and J by 6 bases, with 13 bases of the junction left unmatched. This CDR3 comprises 17 residues. CDR3 protein: CASSQEGQGPHPGELFF. CDR3 bases: TGTGCCAGCAGCCAAGAGGGACAGGGACCCCATCCCGGGGAGCTGTTTTTT.

The chain carries TRBV7-8 and TRBJ1-5; 7 bases are a match to TRBD1. Germline V gene lookup returns CDR1 SGHVS and CDR2 FQNEAQ. This CDR3 comprises 16 residues. The V segment lost 6 bases and the J segment 4 bases; nucleotides outside the gene matches: 12. The CDR3 spells CASRYGGYRGNQPQHF. CDR3 DNA sequence: TGTGCCAGCAGGTACGGCGGCTACAGGGGTAATCAGCCCCAGCATTTT.

The V call is TRBV9, the J call TRBJ2-2; D not resolved. The CDR3 consists of 14 residues. CDR1 is SGDLS and CDR2 is YYNGEE in the germline V gene. Trimming left V 5 bases short and J 6 bases short, with 14 bases between. In DNA form, the CDR3 reads TGTGCCAGCAGACCTAGTGAGCGCGCCGGGGAGCTGTTTTTT. It is translated as CASRPSERAGELFF.

This sequence joins TRBV4-1 and TRBJ2-5, with D perhaps matching TRBD1 (5 bases). Germline loops: CDR1 MGHRA, CDR2 YSYEKL. Trimming removed 1 base from V and 2 bases from J, with 14 bases in between. The CDR3 has 16 residues. CDR3 in amino acids: CASSQVGLGLQETQYF. DNA for the CDR3: TGCGCCAGCAGCCAAGTGGGGCTGGGGCTACAAGAGACCCAGTACTTC.

The CDR3 sequence: CASSSPGQGGYEQYV. The DNA of the CDR3 is TGTGCCAGCAGCTCCCCGGGACAGGGCGGGTACGAGCAGTACGTC. The V and J genes are TRBV7-3 and TRBJ2-7; 9 bases align to TRBD1. With 4 bases clipped from V and 4 bases from J, the junction kept 8 bases outside the gene matches. Germline V gene sequence: CDR1 SGHTA, CDR2 FQGTGA. The CDR3 sequence is 15 residues long.

The chain couples TRBV5-7 to TRBJ2-7, with D maybe TRBD1 (5 bases). TRBV5-7 is noted as an ORF with a role that remains uncertain. With 4 bases removed from V and 1 base from J, the gap between germline ends came to 12 bases. The CDR3 is 14 amino acids. Written as DNA, the CDR3 is TGTGCCAGCAGCCTACGGACAAGGTCCTACGAGCAGTACTTC. Translating gives CASSLRTRSYEQYF.

V gene TRBV6-5 combines with J gene TRBJ2-7; weak D call: TRBD2 (6 bases). V was clipped by 10 bases and J by 0 bases, with 13 bases between them. The CDR3 spans 13 residues. The V gene's germline CDR1 is MNHEY and CDR2 SVGAGI. The CDR3 DNA sequence: TGTGCCACCCGGGACGGGAGCTCCTACGAGCAGTACTTC. Its translation is CATRDGSSYEQYF.

The V and J genes are TRBV4-1 and TRBJ2-7, with D possibly matching TRBD2 (6 bases). The V and J ends lost 4 bases and 4 bases respectively, with 17 bases between them. Germline V gene data show CDR1 as MGHRA and CDR2 as YSYEKL. The CDR3 is 15 amino acids. CDR3 residues: CASSLPGASVYEQYF. In nucleotides, the CDR3 is TGCGCCAGCAGCCTCCCCGGGGCTAGCGTTTACGAGCAGTACTTC.

The CDR3 coding sequence is TGTGCCAGCAGAGATGCTGGACTAGCGGTCTACAATGAGCAGTTCTTC. This translates into CASRDAGLAVYNEQFF. The gene calls are TRBV11-2 and TRBJ2-1; 10 bases fit TRBD2. Germline assignment: CDR1 SGHAT and CDR2 FQNNGV. V was clipped by 6 bases and J by 3 bases; unmatched bases: 8. This CDR3 comprises 16 residues.

The chain is built from TRBV28 and TRBJ2-5, with TRBD2 identical over 8 bases. CDR1 is MDHEN, CDR2 SYDVKM, per germline. Trimming at V came to 4 bases and at J to 5 bases, leaving 12 bases not matched to a gene. The CDR3 has 16 amino acids. CDR3 bases: TGTGCCAGCAGTTCCCCGCCCGGGGGGGTTGACGAGACCCAGTACTTC. Protein product: CASSSPPGGVDETQYF.

The chain combines TRBV2 with TRBJ2-3; 9 bases map to TRBD1. V trimming: 9 bases; J trimming: 8 bases; junction bases outside the gene matches: 18. The germline CDR1 and CDR2 sequences are SNHLY and FYNNEI. CDR3 length: 16 amino acids. CDR3 DNA sequence: TGTGCCAGTTTTAAAGAGCGCCTGGTGGGACAGGGTACGCAGTATTTT. Translated, it gives CASFKERLVGQGTQYF.

The V gene is TRBV6-4, the J gene TRBJ2-1; 7 bases map to TRBD1. J lost 2 bases, V lost 5 bases, and 6 bases had no gene match. Per the germline V gene, CDR1 is MRHNA and CDR2 is SNTAGT. The CDR3 consists of 15 residues. CDR3: CASSIRDRAYNEQFF. The CDR3 nucleotides read TGTGCCAGCAGTATACGAGACAGGGCCTACAATGAGCAGTTCTTC.